This TCR beta chain was observed in a study of cytomegalovirus exposure and HLA in healthy donors. Background on the study: The 500 to 850 first-cohort repertoires and the roughly 130 validation repertoires shared the same platform, a later analysis reported. Study observations and caveats: Reports credit the classifier with highly specific, highly sensitive diagnosis of cytomegalovirus status.

The donors formed part of the approximately 110-subject validation cohort, distinct from the roughly 660-subject first cohort. Per germline, CDR1 MNHEY and CDR2 SMNVEV (reference sequence). This CDR3 is 15 amino acids long. V lost 6 bases and J lost 0; bases outside the gene matches: 8. A remark on this clone: Its cognate antigen is unknown.

Assay used: immunoSEQ multiplex PCR; TCRdb lists only in-frame clones, some missing. The table records approximately 300,000 clones, roughly 87% of them present only once. The chain carries TRBV27 and TRBJ2-7; 7 nucleotides match TRBD1. The source material was PBMCs. The source of this sequence is a woman aged 30 to 39 in good health and CMV-seropositive. The CDR3 reads CASRGQSTFSYEQYF. CDR3 in DNA: TGTGCCAGCAGGGGACAGTCCACCTTCTCCTACGAGCAGTACTTC.